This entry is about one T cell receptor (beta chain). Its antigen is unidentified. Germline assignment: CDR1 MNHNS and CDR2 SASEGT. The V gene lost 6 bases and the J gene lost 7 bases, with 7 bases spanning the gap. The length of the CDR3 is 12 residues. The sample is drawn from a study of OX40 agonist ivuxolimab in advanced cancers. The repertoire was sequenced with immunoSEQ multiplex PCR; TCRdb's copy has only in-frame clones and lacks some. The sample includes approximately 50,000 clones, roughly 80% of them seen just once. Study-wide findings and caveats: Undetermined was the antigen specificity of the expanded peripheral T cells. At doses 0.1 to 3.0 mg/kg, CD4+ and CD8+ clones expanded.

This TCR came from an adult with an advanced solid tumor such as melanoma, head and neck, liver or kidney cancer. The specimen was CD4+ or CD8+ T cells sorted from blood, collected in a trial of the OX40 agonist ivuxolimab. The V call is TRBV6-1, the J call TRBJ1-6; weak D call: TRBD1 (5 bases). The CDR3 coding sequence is TGTGCCAGCAGCCGACAGAATTCACCCCTCCACTTT. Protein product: CASSRQNSPLHF.